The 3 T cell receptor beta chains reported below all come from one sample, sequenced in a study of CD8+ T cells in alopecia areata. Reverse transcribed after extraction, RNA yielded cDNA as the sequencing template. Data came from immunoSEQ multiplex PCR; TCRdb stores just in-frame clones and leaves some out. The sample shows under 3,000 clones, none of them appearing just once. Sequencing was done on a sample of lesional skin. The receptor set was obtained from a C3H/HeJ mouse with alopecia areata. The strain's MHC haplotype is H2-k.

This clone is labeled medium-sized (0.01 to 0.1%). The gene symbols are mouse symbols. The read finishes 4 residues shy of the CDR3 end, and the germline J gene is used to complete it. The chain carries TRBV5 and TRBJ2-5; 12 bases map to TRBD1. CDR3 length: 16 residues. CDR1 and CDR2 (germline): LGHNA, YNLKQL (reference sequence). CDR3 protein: CASSQERDRGRDTQYF. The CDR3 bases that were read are TGTGCCAGCAGCCAAGAGAGGGACAGGGGGCGCGAC.

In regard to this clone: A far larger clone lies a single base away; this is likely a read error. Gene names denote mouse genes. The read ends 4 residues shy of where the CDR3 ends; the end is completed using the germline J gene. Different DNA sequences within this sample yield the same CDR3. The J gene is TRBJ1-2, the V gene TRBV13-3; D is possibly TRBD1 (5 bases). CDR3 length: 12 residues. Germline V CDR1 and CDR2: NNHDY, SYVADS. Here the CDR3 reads CASSGRGGDYTF. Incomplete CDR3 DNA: TGTGCCAGCAGTGGGAGGGGAGGC.

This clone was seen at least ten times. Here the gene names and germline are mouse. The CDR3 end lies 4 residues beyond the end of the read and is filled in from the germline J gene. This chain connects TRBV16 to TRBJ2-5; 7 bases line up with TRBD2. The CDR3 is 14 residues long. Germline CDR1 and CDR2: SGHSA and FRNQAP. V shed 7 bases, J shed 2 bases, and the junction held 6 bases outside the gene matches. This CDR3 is CASKEGLVQDTQYF. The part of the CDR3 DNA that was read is TGTGCAAGCAAAGAAGGACTGGTCCAAGAC.